Sequencing of this T cell receptor beta chain was carried out in a study of T cell repertoires in cytomegalovirus infection. Study as a whole: Public TCR beta signatures indicated both CMV infection and matching HLA type.

In its sample, this clonotype was seen many times. At one end the junction does not follow the germline gene, possibly because of a read error. TCRdb independently ran MiXCR on the reads; one entry per CDR3 protein. The sample carries approximately 250,000 distinct CDR3 sequences, 22% recorded once. CDR1 MNHEY and CDR2 SMNVEV come from the germline V gene (reference sequence). This CDR3 region has 14 residues. The TCR originated in a human donor in good health (CMV status not recorded). Some clones in this sample may be carry-over from other donors' samples. The J gene is TRBJ2-3, the V gene TRBV27; 9 positions match TRBD1. The specimen was CD8+ T cells from PBMCs. In DNA, the CDR3 is TGTGCCAGCAGTGAAACAGGGGGCACGGATACGCAGTATTTT. Protein sequence: CASSETGGTDTQYF.